These 7 T cell receptor beta chains came from one sample sequenced in a study of shared clonotypes between healthy human individuals. This table comes from immunoSEQ multiplex PCR, and its TCRdb copy is limited to in-frame clones, with some not included. The sample lists hundreds of thousands of clones, about 96% occurring once. Sequencing was carried out using naive CD4+ T cells sorted from blood. Subset specified: CD45RA+ positively selected. The receptor set was obtained from a woman aged 25 to 45 in good health.

The V gene is TRBV18, the J gene TRBJ1-1, with a tentative D call TRBD1 (6 bases). CDR1 is KGHSH, CDR2 LQKENI, per germline. The V end was cut by 3 bases, the J end by 3 bases, with 8 bases between. The CDR3 runs to 13 residues. The CDR3 coding sequence is TGTGCCAGCTCACCGCAGGGGTACACTGAAGCTTTCTTT. It codes for CASSPQGYTEAFF. Looking up the rest from reference TRBV18 and TRBJ1-1 gives the full variable domain: NAGVMQNPRHLVRRRGQEARLRCSPMKGHSHVYWYRQLPEEGLKFMVYLQKENIIDESGMPKERFSAEFPKEGPSILRIQQVVRGDSAAYFCASSPQGYTEAFFGQGTRLTVV.

The chain carries TRBV30 and TRBJ2-1, with D unresolved. CDR1 and CDR2 from the germline V gene are GTSNPN and SVGIG (reference sequence). The V gene lost 0 bases and the J gene lost 8 bases, with 17 bases spanning the gap. This CDR3 has 15 amino acids. The CDR3 DNA reads TGTGCCTGGAGTGTAAATCTAGTGGGATGGGATGAGCAGTTCTTC. Translation gives CAWSVNLVGWDEQFF.

This clone was observed a single time. The chain combines TRBV5-1 with TRBJ1-2, with a tentative D call TRBD1 (5 bases). The V end lost 4 bases, the J end lost 6 bases, and 13 bases lay between the germline ends. The CDR3 runs to 13 residues. The germline gives CDR1 SGHRS, CDR2 YFSETQ. CDR3 nucleotide sequence: TGCGCCAGCAGCCCCCGGCAGGGCCATGGCTACACCTTC. It specifies CASSPRQGHGYTF. The full variable domain, completed using reference TRBV5-1 and TRBJ1-2, is KAGVTQTPRYLIKTRGQQVTLSCSPISGHRSVSWYQQTPGQGLQFLFEYFSETQRNKGNFPGRFSGRQFSNSRSEMNVSTLELGDSALYLCASSPRQGHGYTFGSGTRLTVV.

The chain links TRBV7-2 to TRBJ1-5; the D is unclear. Between the trimmed V and J ends, which lost 2 bases and 3 bases, there was a span of 11 bases. Germline CDR1 SGHTA, CDR2 FQGNSA. This CDR3 is 15 amino acids long. CDR3 coding DNA: TGTGCCAGCAGCTTACGTGCAGGCGCCAATCAGCCCCAGCATTTT. Translated, it gives CASSLRAGANQPQHF.

The chain links TRBV4-2 to TRBJ2-2; D is possibly TRBD2 (5 bases). V was pared by 3 bases and J by 8 bases, with 16 bases between. From germline, CDR1 is LGHNA and CDR2 YNFKEQ. The CDR3 totals 15 residues. This CDR3 is CASSHDLAAVGELFF. In DNA, the CDR3 is TGTGCCAGCAGCCATGATCTAGCCGCGGTAGGGGAGCTGTTTTTT.

V and J are TRBV28 and TRBJ1-3; D is possibly TRBD1 (6 bases). The V end lost 7 bases, the J end lost 8 bases, and 27 bases lay between the germline ends. CDR1 is MDHEN, CDR2 SYDVKM, per germline. The CDR3 totals 17 residues. The CDR3 is CASTPLWTARRGDTIYF. The CDR3 DNA follows: TGTGCCAGCACCCCTCTTTGGACAGCGAGAAGAGGGGACACCATATATTTT.

The rearrangement joins TRBV28 to TRBJ2-2; 10 nucleotides agree with TRBD1. With V trimmed by 4 bases and J by 9 bases, 8 bases remained unmatched. The CDR3 is made up of 15 amino acids. From germline, CDR1 is MDHEN and CDR2 SYDVKM. The CDR3 region is CASSSPGTGARELFF. CDR3 sequence (DNA): TGTGCCAGCAGTTCTCCCGGGACAGGGGCCAGGGAGCTGTTTTTT.